A single sample gave rise to the 18 T cell receptor beta chains below, sequenced in a study of sequential checkpoint blockade in melanoma. The assay was immunoSEQ multiplex PCR, and TCRdb's table has in-frame clones only and misses some. The data hold 15,000 to 20,000 clones, with about two thirds observed a single time. Treatment denoted: randomized to nivolumab then ipilimumab (arm A) or the reverse (arm B). The sequencing used CD8+ T cells sorted from blood (inferred from file names), collected from a patient given nivolumab and ipilimumab in sequence. These TCRs come from a human donor with melanoma.

This chain connects TRBV6-5 to TRBJ2-2; a weak D match, TRBD1 (6 bases). V was trimmed by 0 bases and J by 1 base, leaving 6 bases between them. CDR3 size: 15 residues. Germline V gene data show CDR1 as MNHEY and CDR2 as SVGAGI. CDR3 bases: TGTGCCAGCAGTTACTCGACAGGGAACACCGGGGAGCTGTTTTTT. Translation: CASSYSTGNTGELFF.

This clone has a single count. Written as DNA, the CDR3 is TGTGCCAGCAGCCCGGGGGGGGCTGCAACTAATGAAAAACTGTTTTTT. It specifies CASSPGGAATNEKLFF. The V and J genes are TRBV7-6 and TRBJ1-4; possibly TRBD1 for D (6 bases). The V and J ends lost 5 bases and 0 bases respectively, with 13 bases between them. Germline CDR1 SGHVS, CDR2 FNYEAQ. CDR3 length equals 16 residues.

The genes are TRBV15 and TRBJ2-5; possibly TRBD1 for D (7 bases). Deletions cut 0 bases from V and 6 bases from J, with 17 bases between. The CDR3 consists of 16 residues. In germline, CDR1 is LNHNV, CDR2 YYDKDF (reference sequence). The CDR3: CATSRDRGGGFQTQYF. The DNA of the CDR3 is TGTGCCACCAGCAGAGATCGAGGAGGGGGCTTCCAGACCCAGTACTTC.

The chain combines TRBV7-6 with TRBJ2-7; TRBD2 agrees at 11 bases. Germline assignment: CDR1 SGHVS and CDR2 FNYEAQ. The V segment lost 5 bases and the J segment 0 bases; nucleotides outside the gene matches: 18. The CDR3 sequence is 20 residues long. In DNA form, the CDR3 reads TGTGCCAGCAGCCCGAGGGGGGGACTAGCGGACCGGTGGGGCTCCTACGAGCAGTACGTC. Translated: CASSPRGGLADRWGSYEQYV.

A few counts support this clone. The rearrangement joins TRBV5-4 to TRBJ2-3, with 7 bases aligning to TRBD2. From germline, CDR1 is SGHNT and CDR2 YYREEE (reference sequence). CDR3 size: 16 residues. V was clipped by 0 bases and J by 3 bases; unmatched bases: 7. The chain's CDR3 is CASSLAASGWTDTQYF. The CDR3 region has the DNA TGTGCCAGCAGCTTGGCCGCTAGCGGCTGGACAGATACGCAGTATTTT.

The chain links TRBV28 to TRBJ1-5; D perhaps matches TRBD1 (6 bases). Between the trimmed V and J ends, which lost 2 bases and 3 bases, there was a span of 8 bases. The CDR3 extends over 14 amino acids. CDR1 MDHEN and CDR2 SYDVKM come from the germline V gene. CDR3 bases: TGTGCCAGCAGTTTACCAGGGGACAATCAGCCCCAGCATTTT. It codes for CASSLPGDNQPQHF.

Note on this clone: A junction boundary mismatches the germline segment, possibly from a read error. This chain uses TRBV5-1 with TRBJ1-6; the D gene is possibly TRBD1 (6 bases). This CDR3 region has 14 residues. Germline-derived CDR1 and CDR2 are SGHRS and YFSETQ. In DNA, the CDR3 is TGCGTCAGCAGCTCACAGGGTTCGCAGTCACCCCTCCACTTT. It translates to CVSSSQGSQSPLHF.

The chain employs TRBV7-3 and TRBJ2-1, with 7 bases matching TRBD1. The CDR3 covers 14 residues. Germline CDR1 reads SGHTA; CDR2 reads FQGTGA. V was clipped by 5 bases and J by 3 bases; unmatched bases: 4. The CDR3 sequence: CASSPRDSYNEQFF. CDR3 bases: TGTGCCAGCAGCCCCCGGGACAGCTACAATGAGCAGTTCTTC.

J is TRBJ1-1 and V is TRBV27; D not resolved. Per the germline V gene, CDR1 is MNHEY and CDR2 is SMNVEV (reference sequence). The CDR3 runs 13 residues. V lost 0 bases and J 11 bases, leaving 13 bases between the germline ends. This chain's CDR3 is CASSLSSFQFAFF. CDR3 nucleotides: TGTGCCAGCAGTTTATCTTCTTTTCAGTTTGCTTTCTTT.

The gene calls are TRBV4-3 and TRBJ1-1; maybe TRBD1 (6 bases). Germline V gene data show CDR1 as LGHNA and CDR2 as YSLEER. The CDR3 has 16 amino acids. Trimming pared 3 bases from V and 1 base from J, leaving 15 bases between. The CDR3 sequence is CASSQMLTGKNTEAFF. The CDR3 nucleotides are TGCGCCAGCAGCCAGATGCTCACAGGGAAGAACACTGAAGCTTTCTTT.

The chain uses TRBV9 and TRBJ2-7, with 10 bases fitting TRBD1. J was trimmed by 2 bases and V by 4 bases; bases with no gene match: 6. Germline loops: CDR1 SGDLS, CDR2 YYNGEE. The CDR3 consists of 15 residues. Here the CDR3 reads CASSRQGTGAYEQYF. The CDR3 DNA sequence: TGTGCCAGCAGCCGACAGGGGACAGGGGCCTACGAGCAGTACTTC.

The V and J genes are TRBV9 and TRBJ2-3; 10 bases are a match to TRBD1. This CDR3 is built from 14 residues. The V gene's germline CDR1 is SGDLS and CDR2 YYNGEE. Germline trimming cut 3 bases from V and 3 bases from J; bases unmatched to any gene: 1. The CDR3, as DNA: TGTGCCAGCAGCGAGGACAGGGGGACAGATACGCAGTATTTT. Translation gives CASSEDRGTDTQYF. Combining the CDR3 with reference TRBV9 and TRBJ2-3 gives the whole variable domain DSGVTQTPKHLITATGQRVTLRCSPRSGDLSVYWYQQSLDQGLQFLIQYYNGEERAKGNILERFSAQQFPDLHSELNLSSLELGDSALYFCASSEDRGTDTQYFGPGTRLTVL.

This clone was counted only a few times. The chain couples TRBV7-9 to TRBJ1-2; 8 bases map to TRBD1. Germline CDR1 SEHNR, CDR2 FQNEAQ (reference sequence). J lost 3 bases, V lost 4 bases, and 7 bases had no gene match. The CDR3 consists of 15 residues. The CDR3, as DNA: TGTGCCAGCAGCTCCTCGACAGGGGTCTACTATGGCTACACCTTC. Translating gives CASSSSTGVYYGYTF. Together with reference TRBV7-9 and TRBJ1-2, the CDR3 gives the full variable domain: DTGVSQNPRHKITKRGQNVTFRCDPISEHNRLYWYRQTLGQGPEFLTYFQNEAQLEKSRLLSDRFSAERPKGSFSTLEIQRTEQGDSAMYLCASSSSTGVYYGYTFGSGTRLTVV.

This chain connects TRBV7-9 to TRBJ2-3, with 12 positions matching TRBD2. Germline V CDR1 and CDR2: SEHNR, FQNEAQ (reference sequence). Trimming cost V 5 bases and J 5 bases; bases outside gene matches: 5. The CDR3 loop spans 15 amino acids. CDR3: CASSQGLAGLDTQYF. The CDR3 DNA sequence: TGTGCCAGCAGCCAAGGACTAGCGGGGCTAGATACGCAGTATTTT. Supplemented by reference TRBV7-9 and TRBJ2-3, the full variable domain reads DTGVSQNPRHKITKRGQNVTFRCDPISEHNRLYWYRQTLGQGPEFLTYFQNEAQLEKSRLLSDRFSAERPKGSFSTLEIQRTEQGDSAMYLCASSQGLAGLDTQYFGPGTRLTVL.

The chain combines TRBV29-1 with TRBJ2-3; 10 bases fit TRBD2. Germline V gene data show CDR1 as SQVTM and CDR2 as ANQGSEA. The CDR3 has 20 residues. V shed 1 base, J shed 2 bases, and the junction held 18 bases outside the gene matches. CDR3 sequence (DNA): TGCAGCGTTGAAGGAATGATTTCAGGAGCGGGGGGGCCGCCCACAGATACGCAGTATTTT. This translates into CSVEGMISGAGGPPTDTQYF.

As DNA, the CDR3 is TGTGCCAGCAGCTCAGGAGGACAGGGTTGGTATGGCTACACCTTC. Residues: CASSSGGQGWYGYTF. The rearrangement uses TRBV5-8 and TRBJ1-2; the match to TRBD1 covers 8 bases. Germline-derived CDR1 and CDR2 are SGHTS and YDEGEE. Trimming took 3 bases from V and 5 from J; bases not matched to a gene: 9. CDR3 size: 15 residues.

The chain has TRBV2 and TRBJ2-2; D is ambiguous. CDR3 length: 13 amino acids. The V gene lost 6 bases and the J gene lost 5 bases, with 10 bases spanning the gap. The germline V gene has CDR1 SNHLY and CDR2 FYNNEI. The CDR3 loop reads CASSETPTGELFF. In DNA form, the CDR3 reads TGTGCCAGCAGCGAGACACCGACCGGGGAGCTGTTTTTT.

CDR3 DNA sequence: TGTGCCAGCGGGGGGAGGGGCAGTGCTAACTATGGCTACACCTTC. It codes for CASGGRGSANYGYTF. The chain combines TRBV2 with TRBJ1-2, with D possibly matching TRBD1 (5 bases). CDR3 size: 15 residues. From germline, CDR1 is SNHLY and CDR2 FYNNEI. Trimming pared 8 bases from V and 0 bases from J, leaving 16 bases between.